Listed below are T cell receptor beta chains from one sample, sequenced in a study of T cell responses to AZD1222 COVID-19 vaccine. Sequencing was performed with immunoSEQ multiplex PCR; in TCRdb, only in-frame clones are kept and a portion is missing. The table shows about 130,000 clones, with just over 90% occurring only once. The sample here was peripheral blood, taken on day 0 of AZD1222 vaccination. These receptors originate from an adult in good health. The CDR3 runs from the conserved cysteine through the conserved F or W. D genes are given only for firm matches. Only part of the rows carry a size: once, few, many, or a class if the clone is expanded.

size,J,D,V,CDR3,DNA
.,TRBJ2-7,TRBD2,TRBV7-7,CASSLAGGYEQYF,TGTGCTAGCAGCTTAGCGGGCGGCTACGAGCAGTACTTC
.,TRBJ1-2,.,TRBV5-4,CASSLEGNGYTF,TGTGCCAGCAGCTTGGAAGGGAATGGCTACACCTTC
.,TRBJ1-5,TRBD1,TRBV30,CAYRGDREDQPQHF,TGTGCCTACCGGGGGGACAGGGAGGATCAGCCCCAGCATTTT
.,TRBJ1-6,.,TRBV5-4,CASRPESGITPLHF,TGTGCCAGCAGGCCCGAATCGGGGATAACGCCCCTCCACTTT
once,TRBJ2-5,TRBD2,TRBV5-6,CASSFRGGLQETQYF,TGTGCCAGCAGCTTTCGCGGGGGGCTCCAAGAGACCCAGTACTTC
.,TRBJ2-3,.,TRBV2,CASSEALYGGPDTQYF,TGTGCCAGCAGTGAAGCGTTGTACGGGGGGCCAGATACGCAGTATTTT
.,TRBJ1-3,TRBD1,TRBV28,CASSRPTGGGTGNTIYF,TGTGCCAGCAGCCGACCGACAGGGGGGGGTACTGGAAACACCATATATTTT
once,TRBJ1-2,TRBD1,TRBV27,CASSLGQGYGYTF,TGTGCCAGCAGCCTCGGACAGGGGTATGGCTACACCTTC
.,TRBJ1-6,TRBD1,TRBV12-3/TRBV12-4,CASSPGQGRPLHF,TGTGCCAGCAGTCCGGGACAGGGTAGACCCCTCCACTTT
few,TRBJ2-7,TRBD2,TRBV30,CAWMTSGATYEQYF,TGTGCCTGGATGACTAGCGGGGCTACCTACGAGCAGTACTTC
.,TRBJ2-1,.,TRBV11-2,CASSSERADNEQFF,TGTGCCAGCAGCTCTGAGCGGGCGGACAATGAGCAGTTCTTC
.,TRBJ2-6,.,TRBV9,CASSVTTGLSGANVLTF,TGTGCCAGCAGCGTGACTACCGGACTCTCTGGGGCCAACGTCCTGACTTTC
.,TRBJ1-2,.,TRBV7-2,CASSLARTAPNYGYTF,TGTGCCAGCAGCTTAGCTAGGACAGCCCCTAACTATGGCTACACCTTC
.,TRBJ2-5,.,TRBV14,CASSLDHGGTQYF,TGTGCCAGCAGCCTCGACCACGGGGGGACCCAGTACTTC
.,TRBJ1-2,.,TRBV12-3/TRBV12-4,CASSFGVDYGYTF,TGTGCCAGCAGTTTTGGGGTGGACTATGGCTACACCTTC
.,TRBJ2-5,TRBD1,TRBV5-6,CASSPRTGFIEETQYF,TGTGCCAGCAGCCCGCGGACAGGGTTTATTGAAGAGACCCAGTACTTC
.,TRBJ1-2,.,TRBV7-2,CASSFGLYGYTF,TGTGCCAGCAGCTTTGGACTTTATGGCTACACCTTC
once,TRBJ1-5,.,TRBV6-5,CASSYSTASNQPQHF,TGTGCCAGCAGTTACTCGACGGCCAGCAATCAGCCCCAGCATTTT
.,TRBJ2-2,.,TRBV19,CASSTRRWGELFF,TGTGCCAGTAGTACACGGAGGTGGGGGGAGCTGTTTTTT
.,TRBJ1-6,TRBD1,TRBV7-6,CASSQGGTEDYNSPLHF,TGTGCCAGCAGCCAAGGGGGCACAGAGGACTATAATTCACCCCTCCACTTT
few,TRBJ2-7,.,TRBV5-1,CASSFEGDEQYF,TGCGCCAGCAGCTTCGAGGGTGACGAGCAGTACTTC
.,TRBJ1-3,.,TRBV19,CASSIGGSFGNTIYF,TGTGCCAGTAGTATAGGGGGATCATTTGGAAACACCATATATTTT
.,TRBJ1-3,TRBD1,TRBV4-3,CASSQEGQDSGNTIYF,TGCGCCAGCAGCCAAGAGGGACAGGATTCTGGAAACACCATATATTTT
.,TRBJ2-1,TRBD2,TRBV18,CASSSLAGDSYNEQFF,TGTGCCAGCTCATCGCTAGCGGGGGACTCTTACAATGAGCAGTTCTTC
.,TRBJ2-7,.,TRBV6-2/TRBV6-3,CASSYSPGAAYYEQYF,TGTGCCAGCAGTTACAGCCCAGGGGCAGCGTACTACGAGCAGTACTTC
.,TRBJ1-1,.,TRBV4-2,CASRYKTGIVTEAFF,TGTGCCAGCAGATACAAAACAGGGATAGTTACTGAAGCTTTCTTT
once,TRBJ1-1,TRBD1,TRBV7-3,CASSLQRQGEAFF,TGTGCCAGCAGCTTACAGCGACAGGGTGAAGCTTTCTTT
.,TRBJ2-1,.,TRBV5-1,CASSLAEYHLENEQFF,TGCGCCAGCAGTCTCGCGGAGTACCATTTGGAGAATGAGCAGTTCTTC
.,TRBJ2-3,TRBD1,TRBV3-1/TRBV3-2,CASSSQGCNGGSTQYF,TGTGCCAGCAGCTCACAGGGGTGTAATGGTGGAAGTACGCAGTATTTT
.,TRBJ2-3,.,TRBV15,CATNTPAGTDTQYF,TGTGCCACCAACACCCCGGCTGGCACAGATACGCAGTATTTT
.,TRBJ1-5,.,TRBV14,CASSQGQVDDYQPQHF,TGTGCCAGCAGCCAAGGGCAGGTCGATGATTATCAGCCCCAGCATTTT
.,TRBJ2-1,.,TRBV9,CASSVGAGTYNEQFF,TGTGCCAGCAGCGTAGGTGCGGGGACCTACAATGAGCAGTTCTTC
.,TRBJ2-5,.,TRBV7-2,CASSLAPGFQETQYF,TGTGCCAGCAGCTTAGCGCCAGGGTTCCAAGAGACCCAGTACTTC
.,TRBJ2-2,TRBD1,TRBV6-5,CASSWTGMNTGELFF,TGTGCCAGCAGTTGGACAGGGATGAACACCGGGGAGCTGTTTTTT
.,TRBJ2-5,TRBD2,TRBV7-2,CASSFAGTSAETQYF,TGTGCCAGCAGCTTCGCTGGGACTAGCGCCGAGACCCAGTACTTC
.,TRBJ1-2,TRBD1,TRBV5-1,CASSQGTGRGYGYTF,TGCGCCAGCAGCCAAGGGACAGGGCGGGGCTATGGCTACACCTTC
.,TRBJ2-1,.,TRBV5-1,CASSGGGSSYNEQFF,TGCGCCAGCAGCGGAGGGGGGAGCTCCTACAATGAGCAGTTCTTC
.,TRBJ2-7,TRBD1,TRBV27,CASSSLPGQGFHEQYF,TGTGCCAGCAGTTCACTCCCGGGACAGGGTTTCCACGAGCAGTACTTC
once,TRBJ2-7,.,TRBV11-2,CASSSSAQRGISYEQYF,TGTGCCAGCAGCTCCTCGGCCCAGAGGGGCATCTCCTACGAGCAGTACTTC